The rows below give T cell receptor beta chains drawn from one sample of a study of cytomegalovirus exposure and HLA in healthy donors. Clones were read by immunoSEQ multiplex PCR, and TCRdb kept only the in-frame ones, dropping some. The sample records about 190,000 clones, around three quarters being singletons. The source material was PBMCs. Receptor source: a young woman in good health and CMV-seronegative. Each CDR3 is given with its conserved first and last residue. A D gene is named only where the DNA matches it firmly. Rows may omit the clone size; those that give it use once, few, many or a size class.

J	length	D	V	size	DNA	CDR3
TRBJ1-4	14	-	TRBV5-5	-	TGTGCCAGCAGCTTGGCCACAACTAATGAAAAACTGTTTTTT	CASSLATTNEKLFF
TRBJ2-7	15	TRBD2	TRBV4-3	-	TGCGCCAGCAGCCAAGACTTTGGACTAGCGGGGAAACAGTACTTC	CASSQDFGLAGKQYF
TRBJ1-5	14	-	TRBV7-8	few	TGTGCCAGCAGCTTAGAAGCTAGCAATCAGCCCCAGCATTTT	CASSLEASNQPQHF
TRBJ1-4	12	-	TRBV18	-	TGTGCCAGCTCACCTTATCGTGAAAAACTGTTTTTT	CASSPYREKLFF
TRBJ1-4	15	-	TRBV5-1	-	TGCGCCAGCAGCTTGGTTGGGGGGACTAATGAAAAACTGTTTTTT	CASSLVGGTNEKLFF
TRBJ2-5	12	-	TRBV6-1	-	TGTGCCAGCAGTTATGGGAGGGAGACCCAGTACTTC	CASSYGRETQYF
TRBJ2-1	15	TRBD2	TRBV13	-	TGTGCCAGCAGCTTGGGGACTAGCGGATACAATGAGCAGTTCTTC	CASSLGTSGYNEQFF
TRBJ2-1	13	-	TRBV30	-	TGTGCCTGGGAGTCAGGCGGGTGGAATGAGCAGTTCTTC	CAWESGGWNEQFF
TRBJ1-2	17	-	TRBV6-1	once	TGTGCCAGCAGCGAAGGTCTAATGAATCGGGGGGGGTATGGCTACACCTTC	CASSEGLMNRGGYGYTF
TRBJ2-5	14	-	TRBV4-1	-	TGCGCCAGCAGACGGGGTTTTGGGGAAGAGACCCAGTACTTC	CASRRGFGEETQYF
TRBJ2-7	15	TRBD1	TRBV7-9	-	TGTGCCAGCAGCTACGCCAGGGACAGAGAGGTCGAGCAGTACTTC	CASSYARDREVEQYF